Listed here are 18 T cell receptor beta chains from one sample, sequenced in a study of identical twins. TCRdb passed the 5' RACE reads through MiXCR, listing each CDR3 protein once. The sample shows roughly 690,000 distinct CDR3 sequences, 21% of them seen only once. These data were also reused for a study on T cells expressing NK-cell markers.

The sample consisted of PBMCs. The receptors here all came from a woman younger than 35 in good health.

The chain carries TRBV7-2 and TRBJ2-5, with TRBD2 identical over 12 bases. The CDR3 spans 15 residues. Trimming at V came to 5 bases and at J to 2 bases, leaving 3 bases not matched to a gene. Germline V lookup: CDR1 SGHTA, CDR2 FQGNSA. The CDR3 bases are TGTGCCAGCAGCCGGACTAGCGGGGCACAAGAGACCCAGTACTTC. It yields the protein CASSRTSGAQETQYF. The whole variable domain, remainder taken from reference TRBV7-2 and TRBJ2-5, is GAGVSQSPSNKVTEKGKDVELRCDPISGHTALYWYRQSLGQGLEFLIYFQGNSAPDKSGLPSDRFSAERTGGSVSTLTIQRTQQEDSAVYLCASSRTSGAQETQYFGPGTRLLVL.

The genes are TRBV10-3 and TRBJ2-2, with 12 bases that match TRBD2. Germline CDR1 ENHRY, CDR2 SYGVKD. CDR3 length: 16 residues. The trim removed 7 bases at V and 3 bases at J, leaving 6 bases unmatched. This chain's CDR3 is CAIKASGRAYTGELFF. Written as DNA, the CDR3 is TGTGCCATCAAGGCTAGCGGGAGGGCCTACACCGGGGAGCTGTTTTTT.

This clonotype was detected only a few times. The genes are TRBV12-3 or TRBV12-4 and TRBJ2-2; no reliable D call. CDR3 size: 13 residues. Trimming cost V 3 bases and J 7 bases, with 9 bases left between them. The CDR3 reads CASSFQVGGELFF. CDR3 in DNA: TGTGCCAGCAGTTTCCAGGTTGGCGGGGAGCTGTTTTTT.

There are a few counts of this clonotype. The V and J genes are TRBV6-1 and TRBJ2-3, with 10 bases that match TRBD2. Germline CDR1 and CDR2: MNHNS and SASEGT. Trimming removed 4 bases from V and 4 bases from J; junction bases left unmatched: 11. The length of the CDR3 is 17 residues. CDR3 in DNA: TGTGCCAGCAGTGTGGTTTTCGGACTAGCGGATTCAGATACGCAGTATTTT. It translates to CASSVVFGLADSDTQYF.

This clonotype was seen more than once but under ten times. The V and J genes are TRBV6-1 and TRBJ1-2, with 7 positions matching TRBD1. J lost 4 bases, V lost 6 bases, and 8 bases had no gene match. The CDR3 length is 14 residues. Germline CDR1 reads MNHNS; CDR2 reads SASEGT. In DNA form, the CDR3 reads TGTGCCAGCAGCTTTGATCAGGGGGTCTATGGCTACACCTTC. The encoded protein is CASSFDQGVYGYTF.

This chain uses TRBV6-5 with TRBJ2-3, with D perhaps TRBD1 or TRBD2 (5 bases each). Trimming removed 2 bases at V and 0 bases at J, with 9 bases between. This CDR3 has 15 amino acids. In germline, CDR1 is MNHEY, CDR2 SVGAGI. DNA of the CDR3: TGTGCCAGCAGTTACAACGGGGCTAGCACAGATACGCAGTATTTT. This sequence encodes CASSYNGASTDTQYF.

This chain connects TRBV24-1 to TRBJ2-2, with D possibly TRBD2 on 6 matching bases. Germline assignment: CDR1 KGHDR and CDR2 SFDVKD. Trimming took off 4 bases at V and 3 bases at J, with 11 bases between the two ends. This CDR3 region has 15 residues. The CDR3 loop reads CATSERRDYTGELFF. CDR3 DNA: TGTGCCACCAGTGAGAGGAGGGACTACACCGGGGAGCTGTTTTTT.

This clonotype was recorded a few times. V is TRBV5-1 and J is TRBJ2-1, with 9 bases identical to TRBD2. The CDR3 loop spans 15 amino acids. CDR1 is SGHRS and CDR2 is YFSETQ in the germline V gene. V lost 4 bases and J lost 4; bases outside the gene matches: 6. Here the CDR3 reads CASSLSGRMYNEQFF. CDR3 coding DNA: TGCGCCAGCAGCCTTAGCGGGAGAATGTACAATGAGCAGTTCTTC.

This clonotype was observed a handful of times. The rearrangement uses TRBV5-5 and TRBJ1-1; D ambiguous. The ends were cut back, 4 bases at V and 0 bases at J, with 10 bases in the middle. CDR1 is SGHKS, CDR2 YYEKEE, per germline (reference sequence). This CDR3 has 14 amino acids. Written as DNA, the CDR3 is TGTGCCAGCAGCAACGGACGGGTGAACACTGAAGCTTTCTTT. Protein product: CASSNGRVNTEAFF. Together with reference TRBV5-5 and TRBJ1-1, the CDR3 gives the full variable domain: DAGVTQSPTHLIKTRGQQVTLRCSPISGHKSVSWYQQVLGQGPQFIFQYYEKEERGRGNFPDRFSARQFPNYSSELNVNALLLGDSALYLCASSNGRVNTEAFFGQGTRLTVV.

The sample holds many counts of this clonotype. The chain uses TRBV6-5 and TRBJ1-5; tentative D call: TRBD1 (5 bases). This CDR3 comprises 15 residues. Germline V lookup: CDR1 MNHEY, CDR2 SVGAGI. Trimming pared 0 bases from V and 7 bases from J, leaving 13 bases between. The CDR3 spells CASSYSRGTGQPQHF. The DNA of the CDR3 is TGTGCCAGCAGTTACTCGCGGGGGACGGGGCAGCCCCAGCATTTT.

There are many counts of this clonotype. The V call is TRBV6-2 or TRBV6-3, the J call TRBJ2-2; TRBD1 matches at 7 bases. Germline assignment: CDR1 MNHEY and CDR2 SVGEGT. V gave up 6 bases and J gave up 3 bases; unmatched junction bases: 10. This CDR3 spans 16 amino acids. The CDR3 loop reads CASRPPRTGDTGELFF. The CDR3, as DNA: TGTGCCAGCAGGCCTCCACGAACAGGGGACACCGGGGAGCTGTTTTTT.

The CDR3 DNA reads as TGTGCCAGCAGCTTCATAGCGGGGGGCACAGATACGCAGTATTTT. This encodes CASSFIAGGTDTQYF. The chain recombines TRBV7-8 with TRBJ2-3; 9 bases agree with TRBD2. The CDR3 has 15 amino acids. Losses at the gene ends were 3 bases for V and 1 base for J; bases not matched to a gene: 2. CDR1 and CDR2 from the germline V gene are SGHVS and FQNEAQ.

This clonotype was seen a few times. This rearrangement joins TRBV6-2 or TRBV6-3 to TRBJ2-7, with D uncertain. Germline lookup yields CDR1 MNHEY and CDR2 SVGEGT. There are 13 residues in the CDR3. V was cut by 2 bases and J by 3 bases, with 8 bases left in between. In DNA form, the CDR3 reads TGTGCCAGCAGTTACGACGGCTACTACGAGCAGTACTTC. It encodes CASSYDGYYEQYF.

The V and J genes are TRBV10-3 and TRBJ2-3; D is ambiguous. The CDR3 length is 13 residues. Germline V CDR1 and CDR2: ENHRY, SYGVKD. V lost 2 bases to trimming and J lost 3 bases, with 6 bases between them. The CDR3 is CAISEHQTDTQYF. The CDR3 nucleotides read TGTGCCATCAGTGAGCACCAGACAGATACGCAGTATTTT.

This clonotype was seen only a few times. The chain uses TRBV29-1 and TRBJ2-7, with D tentatively TRBD2 (5 bases). Looked up from germline, CDR1 is SQVTM and CDR2 is ANQGSEA. The CDR3 length is 13 residues. V lost 7 bases and J lost 0, with 13 bases in between. The CDR3 reads CSGMVGVSYEQYF. CDR3 DNA: TGCAGCGGTATGGTGGGAGTCTCCTACGAGCAGTACTTC.

This clonotype was seen only a few times. The gene calls are TRBV18 and TRBJ2-5; D gene uncertain. CDR1 is KGHSH, CDR2 LQKENI, per germline. CDR3 length equals 14 residues. V lost 3 bases and J 1 base, leaving 9 bases between the germline ends. The CDR3 loop reads CASSPTLTQETQYF. CDR3 coding DNA: TGTGCCAGCTCACCGACATTGACCCAAGAGACCCAGTACTTC.

This chain links TRBV27 with TRBJ1-1; no clear D gene. This CDR3 comprises 10 residues. Trimming took 9 bases from V and 0 from J, leaving 2 bases between them. In germline, CDR1 is MNHEY, CDR2 SMNVEV (reference sequence). Here the CDR3 DNA reads TGTGCCAGTTTGAACACTGAAGCTTTCTTT. Its protein is CASLNTEAFF.

The V and J genes are TRBV6-1 and TRBJ2-3; the match to TRBD2 covers 10 bases. The CDR3 totals 14 residues. The J segment lost 10 bases and the V segment lost 6 bases, leaving 10 bases of the junction unmatched. The germline gives CDR1 MNHNS, CDR2 SASEGT. The CDR3 sequence: CASSRSGTSVPQYF. The CDR3 nucleotides read TGTGCCAGCAGCCGCTCCGGGACTAGCGTGCCGCAGTATTTT.